This TCR beta chain was documented in a study of radiation and T cells in renal cell carcinoma. Whole-study results and caveats: In blood, top tumor clones expanded by 2 weeks, shrinking by 4.

Remarks on this clone: Its antigen remains unidentified.

Time point meaning: blood 4 weeks post-SBRT, at nephrectomy. The treatment was: 15 Gy SBRT to primary tumor, nephrectomy 4 weeks later. After SBRT, blood was collected at 2 and 4 weeks, plus baseline. Clear cell pathology was present in this patient's renal cell carcinoma. Here immunoSEQ multiplex PCR was the method, and the copy in TCRdb shows in-frame clones only, minus some. The profile shows approximately 40,000 clones, 65% to 85% of them singletons. The specimen comprised blood, sampled from a patient whose treatment included radiotherapy and nephrectomy. This TCR derives from a woman in her 70s with renal cell carcinoma.

CDR3 sequence: CASSLIGIYNEQFF. CDR3 DNA sequence: TGTGCCAGCAGCTTAATAGGGATCTACAATGAGCAGTTCTTC. This chain links TRBV7-2 with TRBJ2-1; no clear D gene. Trimming cost V 2 bases and J 3 bases, with 8 bases left between them. The CDR3 runs 14 residues. Germline CDR1 and CDR2: SGHTA and FQGNSA.